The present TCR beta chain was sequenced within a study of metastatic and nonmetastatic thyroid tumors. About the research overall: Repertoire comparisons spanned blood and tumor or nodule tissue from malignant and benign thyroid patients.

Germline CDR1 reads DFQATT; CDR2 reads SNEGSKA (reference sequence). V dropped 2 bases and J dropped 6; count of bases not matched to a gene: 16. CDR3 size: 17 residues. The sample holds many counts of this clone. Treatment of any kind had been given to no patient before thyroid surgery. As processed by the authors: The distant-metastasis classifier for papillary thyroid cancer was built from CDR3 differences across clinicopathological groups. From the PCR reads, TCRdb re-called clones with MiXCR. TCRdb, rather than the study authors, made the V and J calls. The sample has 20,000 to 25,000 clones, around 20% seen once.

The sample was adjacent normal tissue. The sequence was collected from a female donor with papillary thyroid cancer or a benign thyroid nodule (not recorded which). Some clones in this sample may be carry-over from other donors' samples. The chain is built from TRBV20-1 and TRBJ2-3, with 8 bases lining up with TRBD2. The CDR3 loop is CSARPPVVAGTPDTQYF. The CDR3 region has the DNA TGCAGTGCTAGACCCCCTGTGGTAGCGGGAACCCCCGATACGCAGTATTTT.